This T cell receptor (beta chain) comes out of a study of post-analysis software for immune sequencing data. Study conclusions and caveats: Among roughly 5 TRBV segments more frequent in patients than controls were TRBV5-6, TRBV5-1 and TRBV20-1.

As to this clonotype: No antigen is known for it.

Researchers reported that TCR beta cDNA libraries carried unique molecular identifiers. TCRdb passed the PCR reads through MiXCR, listing each CDR3 protein once. The sample has 740,000 or so distinct CDR3 sequences; about 50% are singletons. The junction had 16 bases not matched to a gene; V was cut back by 5 bases and J by 0 bases. This CDR3 comprises 18 residues. Germline V CDR1 and CDR2: SQVTM, ANQGSEA. The sequenced sample was blood. The receptor was isolated from a girl between 5 and 17 years old with multiple sclerosis. The V call is TRBV29-1, the J call TRBJ2-1, with TRBD1 identical over 7 bases. CDR3 sequence reads: CSVRRQGASLSSYNEQFF. The DNA for the CDR3 is TGCAGCGTTCGACGACAGGGAGCGAGCCTTAGCTCCTACAATGAGCAGTTCTTC.